The 15 T cell receptor beta chains listed next were all sequenced from one sample in a study of T cells in Graves' hyperthyroidism and ophthalmopathy (dated by TCRdb to the late 2010s). Library preparation was by multiplex PCR. This sample was sequenced with an Illumina HiSeq 2000. Amplification of TCR beta CDR3 regions was carried out from RNA transcripts. A first-round RT-PCR of the TCR CDR3 used the HTBI primer set with the Qiagen OneStep RT-PCR kit. TCRdb itself trimmed the public reads at Q25 with fastp, ran MiXCR and retained productive beta chains. One record per CDR3 amino acid sequence lists the most common genes and DNA. The table for this sample lists hundreds of thousands of distinct CDR3 sequences; about 14% of them were counted only once. The ten largest make up approximately 12% of the sample. Sequencing input: blood. Receptor source: a woman aged 50 to 60 with Graves' ophthalmopathy.

The chain uses TRBV15 and TRBJ2-3; no clear D. V lost 3 bases and J lost 4, with 2 bases in between. The CDR3 length is 11 residues. Germline lookup yields CDR1 LNHNV and CDR2 YYDKDF (reference sequence). In DNA, the CDR3 is TGTGCCACCAGCAGCTCAGATACGCAGTATTTT. Protein product: CATSSSDTQYF.

The table lists this clonotype with many counts. V is TRBV30 and J is TRBJ1-1, with 7 bases fitting TRBD1. This CDR3 region has 12 residues. The V gene end was trimmed by 5 bases and the J gene end by 3 bases; junction bases not matched to a gene: 3. CDR1 is GTSNPN, CDR2 SVGIG, per germline (reference sequence). The CDR3 loop is CAWDRADTEAFF. In DNA, the CDR3 is TGTGCCTGGGACAGGGCGGACACTGAAGCTTTCTTT. The entire variable domain, with the rest obtained from reference TRBV30 and TRBJ1-1, is as follows: SQTIHQWPATLVQPVGSPLSLECTVEGTSNPNLYWYRQAAGRGLQLLFYSVGIGQISSEVPQNLSASRPQDRQFILSSKKLLLSDSGFYLCAWDRADTEAFFGQGTRLTVV.

Many counts were recorded for this clonotype. The chain is built from TRBV9 and TRBJ2-7, with 11 nucleotides matching TRBD2. Trimming took 2 bases from V and 3 from J; bases not matched to a gene: 4. The germline CDR1 and CDR2 sequences are SGDLS and YYNGEE. The CDR3 contains 15 residues. The CDR3 coding sequence is TGTGCCAGCAGCGTTGGGACTAGCGGTTACTACGAGCAGTACTTC. Its protein product is CASSVGTSGYYEQYF.

This clonotype was counted only a few times. The chain has TRBV12-3 or TRBV12-4 and TRBJ2-7; 14 bases match TRBD2. This CDR3 comprises 15 residues. V shed 5 bases, J shed 6 bases, and the junction held 6 bases outside the gene matches. Here the CDR3 DNA reads TGTGCCAGCAGTCATGGACTAGCGGGAGGATCCGAGCAGTACTTC. This gives the protein CASSHGLAGGSEQYF.

At least ten counts were recorded for this clonotype. The chain uses TRBV28 and TRBJ2-1; 12 positions agree with TRBD1. The CDR3 contains 16 residues. Germline-derived CDR1 and CDR2 are MDHEN and SYDVKM. J was trimmed by 6 bases and V by 7 bases; bases with no gene match: 10. Here the CDR3 reads CASTPGGDRGLNEQFF. In DNA form, the CDR3 reads TGTGCCAGCACCCCCGGTGGGGACAGGGGGCTCAATGAGCAGTTCTTC. Complete variable domain (other parts from reference TRBV28 and TRBJ2-1): DVKVTQSSRYLVKRTGEKVFLECVQDMDHENMFWYRQDPGLGLRLIYFSYDVKMKEKGDIPEGYSVSREKKERFSLILESASTNQTSMYLCASTPGGDRGLNEQFFGPGTRLTVL.

This clonotype was recorded many times. The rearrangement links TRBV28 to TRBJ2-2; 10 bases agree with TRBD1. Germline lookup yields CDR1 MDHEN and CDR2 SYDVKM. Germline trimming cut 6 bases from V and 3 bases from J; bases unmatched to any gene: 10. CDR3 length: 17 residues. CDR3 sequence reads: CASSQDTGTGDTGELFF. In nucleotides, the CDR3 is TGTGCCAGCAGCCAAGATACCGGGACAGGGGACACCGGGGAGCTGTTTTTT.

This clonotype has more than one count but fewer than ten. The genes are TRBV7-9 and TRBJ2-5; the D is unclear. V shed 1 base and J shed 0 bases, with 12 bases lying between them. Per the germline V gene, CDR1 is SEHNR and CDR2 is FQNEAQ (reference sequence). The CDR3 has 16 amino acids. CDR3 in DNA: TGTGCCAGCAGCTTAGTGGGCGGACCGTACCAAGAGACCCAGTACTTC. Residues: CASSLVGGPYQETQYF.

The rearrangement links TRBV29-1 to TRBJ1-1; D not certain. The ends were cut back, 5 bases at V and 8 bases at J, with 9 bases in the middle. Germline CDR1 and CDR2: SQVTM and ANQGSEA. CDR3 length: 10 amino acids. The CDR3 sequence is CSVQPREAFF. In DNA, the CDR3 is TGCAGCGTTCAGCCGAGAGAAGCTTTCTTT.

V is TRBV7-9 and J is TRBJ2-5; 9 nucleotides match TRBD1. Trimming removed 1 base from V and 4 bases from J; junction bases left unmatched: 7. The CDR3 has 16 amino acids. Germline V gives CDR1 SEHNR, CDR2 FQNEAQ (reference sequence). CDR3 sequence: CASSLVRGTGIETQYF. The CDR3 DNA reads as TGTGCCAGCAGCTTAGTGAGGGGGACAGGGATAGAGACCCAGTACTTC.

Turning to this clonotype: A much larger clone differs by one base, so this may be a read error. The chain carries TRBV7-9 and TRBJ2-1, with TRBD1 matching over 11 bases. The length of the CDR3 is 15 residues. CDR1 is SEHNR, CDR2 FQNEAQ, per germline (reference sequence). CDR3 sequence reads: CASSSPTGQGVERFF. The CDR3 nucleotides read TGTGCCAGCAGCTCCCCTACGGGACAGGGGGTTGAGCGGTTCTTC.

The chain employs TRBV29-1 and TRBJ2-5; D unclear. Germline V gene data show CDR1 as SQVTM and CDR2 as ANQGSEA. The CDR3 loop spans 13 amino acids. Trimming removed 8 bases from V and 5 bases from J, with 18 bases in between. The CDR3 loop is CSSKRLVTETQYF. The CDR3 DNA reads TGCAGCTCAAAGAGGTTGGTTACGGAGACCCAGTACTTC.

This clonotype appeared a few times. The V gene is TRBV6-1, the J gene TRBJ2-7, with TRBD1 matching over 7 bases. The germline V gene has CDR1 MNHNS and CDR2 SASEGT. The CDR3 consists of 15 residues. With 2 bases clipped from V and 2 bases from J, the junction kept 6 bases outside the gene matches. The CDR3 DNA reads TGTGCCAGCAGTGAATATGAAGGGGGCGCCTACGAGCAGTACTTC. Translation gives CASSEYEGGAYEQYF.

This clonotype was counted only a few times. Possible read error: a much larger clone is one base away. The chain recombines TRBV7-6 with TRBJ1-2; D is unclear. This CDR3 is 13 amino acids long. With 8 bases removed from V and 7 bases from J, the gap between germline ends came to 17 bases. Looked up from germline, CDR1 is SGHVS and CDR2 is FNYEAQ. This CDR3 reads CASGTQLYSGYTF. The CDR3 DNA reads TGTGCCAGCGGCACTCAGCTTTACTCTGGCTACACCTTC.

The table lists this clonotype with a few counts. The chain combines TRBV7-9 with TRBJ2-2, with D tentatively TRBD1 (6 bases). With 4 bases removed from V and 1 base from J, the gap between germline ends came to 13 bases. Germline V gene sequence: CDR1 SEHNR, CDR2 FQNEAQ (reference sequence). The CDR3 contains 16 residues. Here the CDR3 DNA reads TGTGCCAGCAGCTCGCAACCGGGACAGAACACCGGGGAGCTGTTTTTT. Its translation is CASSSQPGQNTGELFF.

The V gene is TRBV6-6, the J gene TRBJ2-7, with TRBD2 as a possible D gene (5 bases). The length of the CDR3 is 16 residues. The V gene's germline CDR1 is MNHNY and CDR2 SVGAGI (reference sequence). Trimming pared 0 bases from V and 2 bases from J, leaving 14 bases between. The CDR3 sequence: CASSYSFRSAAYEQYF. The DNA for the CDR3 is TGTGCCAGCAGTTACTCTTTTCGGTCAGCGGCCTACGAGCAGTACTTC.